This TCR beta chain was profiled in a study of CD8 T cells in Susac syndrome. The CDR3 totals 16 residues. Looked up from germline, CDR1 is SGDLS and CDR2 is YYNGEE. Germline trimming cut 0 bases from V and 8 bases from J; bases unmatched to any gene: 9. Reverse transcription of about 0.45 to 1 ug RNA was performed with random hexamers. Amplification of TCR beta CDR3 spanned 54 Vbeta and 13 Jbeta via immunoSEQ multiplex PCR. Each CDR3 protein gets one entry after TCRdb re-called the immunoSEQ multiplex PCR reads with MiXCR. The data contain approximately 190,000 distinct CDR3 sequences, approximately 93% of them singletons.

Sequencing used CD4+ T cells from PBMCs. This TCR was sampled from a human donor in good health. The chain carries TRBV9 and TRBJ2-1; 9 bases fit TRBD2. For the CDR3, the DNA is TGTGCCAGCAGCGTAGGATTAGCGGGGGCATTCTATGAGCAGTTCTTC. This codes for CASSVGLAGAFYEQFF. Filled out from reference TRBV9 and TRBJ2-1, the complete variable domain reads DSGVTQTPKHLITATGQRVTLRCSPRSGDLSVYWYQQSLDQGLQFLIQYYNGEERAKGNILERFSAQQFPDLHSELNLSSLELGDSALYFCASSVGLAGAFYEQFFGPGTRLTVL.